This TCR beta chain emerged from a study of blood T cells in healthy people across ages. Study-wide results and limits: Naive T cell percentage showed a strong correlation with the diversity of TCR beta.

A J-beta primer mix and a sample-barcoded 5' primer were used in a second PCR of roughly 6 to 11 cycles. TCRdb re-called the 5' RACE reads through MiXCR, storing one row per CDR3 protein. The sample holds some 1.8 million distinct CDR3 sequences; approximately 39% are singletons and the top ten take about 21%. The V gene's germline CDR1 is SGHAT and CDR2 FQNNGV. This CDR3 spans 15 amino acids. With regard to this clonotype: The antigen is undetermined.

The sequence derives from a human donor in good health. V is TRBV11-2 and J is TRBJ2-4; D perhaps matches TRBD2 (6 bases). Near its end, the DNA agrees better with TRBJ2-7, so the J call may be wrong. Sequencing used blood. The CDR3: CASSWGTDLYYEQYF. The DNA for the CDR3 is TGTGCCAGCAGCTGGGGGACTGATCTATACTACGAGCAGTACTTC.